The 32 T cell receptor beta chains below come from one sample, sequenced in a study of cytomegalovirus exposure and HLA in healthy donors. PCR used 60 Vbeta primers and 13 Jbeta primers. The table came from immunoSEQ multiplex PCR; TCRdb's copy has only in-frame clones and leaves some out. The table includes approximately 200,000 clones, roughly 85% detected once. The specimen was PBMCs. Source of these receptors: a woman aged 25 to 39 in good health and CMV-seropositive.

The chain has TRBV29-1 and TRBJ2-7, with a weak D call TRBD2 (5 bases). Trimming stripped 4 bases from V and 3 bases from J, with 7 bases between. Germline assignment: CDR1 SQVTM and CDR2 ANQGSEA. The CDR3 has 11 amino acids. CDR3: CSVGENYEQYF. CDR3 nucleotides: TGCAGCGTTGGGGAGAACTACGAGCAGTACTTC.

The V and J genes are TRBV5-1 and TRBJ1-2, with 7 nucleotides matching TRBD1. The V and J ends lost 4 bases and 8 bases, in that order; junction bases with no gene match: 11. The germline gives CDR1 SGHRS, CDR2 YFSETQ. The CDR3 has 14 amino acids. DNA for the CDR3: TGCGCCAGCAGCACCGGACAGGACTTCACCGGCTACACCTTC. Encoded protein: CASSTGQDFTGYTF.

The chain uses TRBV5-1 and TRBJ1-1; no reliable D call. CDR1 SGHRS and CDR2 YFSETQ come from the germline V gene. This CDR3 region has 14 residues. V lost 3 bases and J 1 base, leaving 10 bases between the germline ends. CDR3 bases: TGCGCCAGCAGCTCCTGGACTGAGAACACTGAAGCTTTCTTT. Protein: CASSSWTENTEAFF.

This clone was observed once. This chain joins TRBV10-1 and TRBJ1-1; D not resolved. Germline loops: CDR1 WNHNN, CDR2 SYGVQD (reference sequence). CDR3 length: 14 amino acids. Between the trimmed V and J ends, which lost 3 bases and 8 bases, there was a span of 16 bases. The CDR3 protein is CASSDSRAPGEAFF. The CDR3 coding sequence is TGCGCCAGCAGTGACTCGAGGGCCCCAGGCGAAGCTTTCTTT.

The CDR3 region has the DNA TGTGCCTCGGGACAGGACTATGGCTACACCTTC. This codes for CASGQDYGYTF. This chain connects TRBV2 to TRBJ1-2; 8 bases are shared with TRBD1. CDR3 length: 11 residues. The V segment lost 11 bases and the J segment 3 bases; nucleotides outside the gene matches: 2. Germline lookup yields CDR1 SNHLY and CDR2 FYNNEI.

The chain combines TRBV7-9 with TRBJ1-1; D is unclear. This CDR3 has 11 residues. CDR1 and CDR2 from the germline V gene are SEHNR and FQNEAQ (reference sequence). Trimming removed 7 bases from V and 1 base from J, with 4 bases in between. The CDR3 region is CASKPNTEAFF. CDR3 coding DNA: TGTGCCAGCAAGCCGAACACTGAAGCTTTCTTT.

CDR3 in DNA: TGTGCCAGCAGCCAAACCGGGGGCACCGGGGAGCTGTTTTTT. Protein sequence: CASSQTGGTGELFF. The chain carries TRBV14 and TRBJ2-2, with a possible D match to TRBD2 (6 bases). With 2 bases removed from V and 4 bases from J, the gap between germline ends came to 8 bases. CDR3 length: 14 residues. Germline CDR1 reads SGHDN; CDR2 reads FVKESK.

This rearrangement joins TRBV4-3 to TRBJ2-1; D remains ambiguous. Looked up from germline, CDR1 is LGHNA and CDR2 is YSLEER. The CDR3 length is 14 residues. The germline V and J ends were trimmed by 0 bases and 6 bases, with 9 bases remaining between them. Written as DNA, the CDR3 is TGCGCCAGCAGCCAAGATGAGAGGTTCAATGAGCAGTTCTTC. It specifies CASSQDERFNEQFF.

The genes are TRBV10-3 and TRBJ2-1, with 11 bases aligning to TRBD1. The CDR3 is 13 amino acids. CDR1 is ENHRY and CDR2 is SYGVKD in the germline V gene. The ends lost 6 bases at V and 8 bases at J; junction bases unmatched: 3. The CDR3: CAIRPGQGDEQFF. In DNA form, the CDR3 reads TGTGCCATCAGGCCGGGACAGGGGGATGAGCAGTTCTTC.

The chain recombines TRBV4-1 with TRBJ1-5; TRBD1 might be the D (5 bases). The ends were cut back, 0 bases at V and 1 base at J, with 19 bases in the middle. This CDR3 is 19 amino acids long. The V gene's germline CDR1 is MGHRA and CDR2 YSYEKL. In nucleotides, the CDR3 is TGCGCCAGCAGCCAAGATAGGTCAGGGCAATGGGCGAGCAATCAGCCCCAGCATTTT. This translates into CASSQDRSGQWASNQPQHF.

The V and J genes are TRBV5-6 and TRBJ2-5, with 7 nucleotides matching TRBD2. The CDR3 covers 16 residues. CDR1 SGHDT and CDR2 YYEEEE come from the germline V gene. The junction had 9 bases not matched to a gene; V was cut back by 3 bases and J by 1 base. The CDR3 DNA reads TGTGCCAGCAGCTACGGTACAGTAGCGGGCCAAGAGACCCAGTACTTC. Protein: CASSYGTVAGQETQYF.

This clone was counted only a few times. This chain connects TRBV11-2 to TRBJ1-1, with a possible D match to TRBD1 (5 bases). This CDR3 region has 15 residues. CDR1 and CDR2 (germline): SGHAT, FQNNGV. V shed 5 bases and J shed 2 bases, with 15 bases lying between them. The CDR3 DNA is TGTGCCAGCAGCCCCCGGGGGGTGGGAAACACTGAAGCTTTCTTT. As protein: CASSPRGVGNTEAFF.

The chain combines TRBV9 with TRBJ1-2; D not resolved. The CDR3 runs 14 residues. Germline loops: CDR1 SGDLS, CDR2 YYNGEE. V lost 0 bases and J lost 7, with 13 bases in between. The CDR3 here is CASSVASGSAGYTF. As DNA, the CDR3 is TGTGCCAGCAGCGTAGCTTCAGGATCGGCTGGCTACACCTTC.

This sequence joins TRBV10-2 and TRBJ1-5; TRBD1 matches at 7 bases. J lost 5 bases, V lost 6 bases, and 10 bases had no gene match. Looked up from germline, CDR1 is WSHSY and CDR2 is SAAADI. This CDR3 has 15 residues. The CDR3 DNA is TGCGCCAGCAGACAAACCGGGACAGCTGATCAGCCCCAGCATTTT. Protein product: CASRQTGTADQPQHF.

This rearrangement joins TRBV4-1 to TRBJ2-7, with 7 bases aligning to TRBD2. The V gene end was trimmed by 1 base and the J gene end by 2 bases; junction bases not matched to a gene: 8. Germline CDR1 is MGHRA and CDR2 is YSYEKL. This CDR3 comprises 16 residues. CDR3 protein: CASSQGRIGRAYEQYF. CDR3 DNA: TGCGCCAGCAGCCAAGGAAGAATAGGGAGGGCCTACGAGCAGTACTTC.

V usage is TRBV6-4 and J usage is TRBJ2-1; 12 positions match TRBD2. V shed 2 bases, J shed 7 bases, and the junction held 6 bases outside the gene matches. Germline CDR1 MRHNA, CDR2 SNTAGT. The CDR3 is made up of 16 amino acids. The CDR3 sequence is CASSDGWTSGMNEQFF. The CDR3 DNA follows: TGTGCCAGCAGTGACGGTTGGACTAGCGGGATGAATGAGCAGTTCTTC.

The rearrangement joins TRBV5-4 to TRBJ2-7, with 13 nucleotides matching TRBD2. The CDR3 runs 16 residues. Germline assignment: CDR1 SGHNT and CDR2 YYREEE (reference sequence). V gave up 2 bases and J gave up 0 bases; unmatched junction bases: 2. The CDR3 region has the DNA TGTGCCAGCAGCTTCGGGACTAGCGGGACCTCCTACGAGCAGTACTTC. Amino acid sequence: CASSFGTSGTSYEQYF.

This chain links TRBV6-6 with TRBJ2-7; the match to TRBD1 covers 7 bases. With 0 bases clipped from V and 4 bases from J, the junction kept 6 bases outside the gene matches. The CDR3 is 15 amino acids. CDR1 and CDR2 from the germline V gene are MNHNY and SVGAGI (reference sequence). Written as DNA, the CDR3 is TGTGCCAGCAGTTACTCCCCCGAGGGGGCGTACGAGCAGTACTTC. Its protein is CASSYSPEGAYEQYF.

CDR3 protein: CASSLEGGAYNEQFF. CDR3 DNA sequence: TGTGCCAGCAGCTTAGAGGGGGGGGCGTACAATGAGCAGTTCTTC. The rearrangement links TRBV7-2 to TRBJ2-1; TRBD2 is a possible D gene (7 bases). Trimming shortened V by 1 base and J by 4 bases, and 11 bases separated the two germline ends. CDR1 is SGHTA, CDR2 FQGNSA, per germline. The CDR3 totals 15 residues.

V and J are TRBV19 and TRBJ2-7; 8 bases line up with TRBD1. This CDR3 spans 14 amino acids. Germline V gene sequence: CDR1 LNHDA, CDR2 SQIVND (reference sequence). V shed 3 bases and J 6 bases; nucleotides not matched to a gene: 7. CDR3 DNA sequence: TGTGCCAGTAGTATTCAATTACAGGGGGGCGAGCAGTACTTC. This sequence encodes CASSIQLQGGEQYF. The full variable domain, rest sourced from reference TRBV19 and TRBJ2-7, is DGGITQSPKYLFRKEGQNVTLSCEQNLNHDAMYWYRQDPGQGLRLIYYSQIVNDFQKGDIAEGYSVSREKKESFPLTVTSAQKNPTAFYLCASSIQLQGGEQYFGPGTRLTVT.

The count of this clone is one. V and J are TRBV19 and TRBJ1-4; 9 bases line up with TRBD1. Losses at the gene ends were 6 bases for V and 5 bases for J; bases not matched to a gene: 10. The CDR3 contains 16 residues. Germline CDR1 LNHDA, CDR2 SQIVND (reference sequence). The CDR3 is CASRPISGTGNEKLFF. DNA of the CDR3: TGTGCCAGTAGGCCAATTTCCGGGACAGGGAATGAAAAACTGTTTTTT.

The J gene is TRBJ1-2, the V gene TRBV5-1; possibly TRBD1 for D (6 bases). CDR1 SGHRS and CDR2 YFSETQ come from the germline V gene. V lost 4 bases and J 2 bases, leaving 24 bases between the germline ends. This CDR3 is built from 18 residues. CDR3 coding DNA: TGCGCCAGCAGCCCCGGGGTTTCAGGGGCCAGACGGAACTATGGCTACACCTTC. Amino acids: CASSPGVSGARRNYGYTF.

This rearrangement joins TRBV6-6 to TRBJ2-7; D is perhaps TRBD1 (6 bases). Trimming removed 11 bases at V and 0 bases at J, with 17 bases between. Germline V gives CDR1 MNHNY, CDR2 SVGAGI (reference sequence). This CDR3 contains 14 residues. DNA for the CDR3: TGTGCCTCCCGACAGGTCCTTAGCTCCTACGAGCAGTACTTC. Its protein is CASRQVLSSYEQYF.

V is TRBV11-3 and J is TRBJ2-5, with TRBD2 matching over 11 bases. CDR1 SGHNT and CDR2 YENEEA come from the germline V gene. The trim removed 5 bases at V and 3 bases at J, leaving 5 bases unmatched. CDR3 size: 15 residues. CDR3 loop: CASSLGTSGKETQYF. The CDR3 DNA reads as TGTGCCAGCAGCCTCGGGACTAGCGGTAAAGAGACCCAGTACTTC.

The chain combines TRBV7-9 with TRBJ1-2; TRBD1 is a possible D gene (6 bases). The CDR3 loop spans 12 amino acids. Germline assignment: CDR1 SEHNR and CDR2 FQNEAQ (reference sequence). V was pared by 8 bases and J by 10 bases, with 17 bases between. The CDR3 spells CASGSRGRDYTF. CDR3 nucleotides: TGTGCCAGCGGATCCAGGGGACGCGACTACACCTTC.

This clone was detected only once. V gene TRBV6-1 combines with J gene TRBJ2-3, with 7 bases matching TRBD1. Germline loops: CDR1 MNHNS, CDR2 SASEGT. The CDR3 extends over 15 amino acids. The trim removed 3 bases at V and 1 base at J, leaving 4 bases unmatched. The CDR3 DNA follows: TGTGCCAGCAGTGATTTTGACAGGGGCACAGATACGCAGTATTTT. It yields the protein CASSDFDRGTDTQYF.

The sample holds a few counts of this clone. This chain connects TRBV7-2 to TRBJ1-5; 7 bases are a match to TRBD1. V trimming: 5 bases; J trimming: 2 bases; junction bases outside the gene matches: 3. The CDR3 has 14 amino acids. Per germline, CDR1 SGHTA and CDR2 FQGNSA. CDR3 sequence reads: CASSPTGGNQPQHF. Written as DNA, the CDR3 is TGTGCCAGCAGCCCCACAGGGGGCAATCAGCCCCAGCATTTT.

The rearrangement uses TRBV15 and TRBJ2-1, with TRBD2 as a possible D gene (6 bases). The germline gives CDR1 LNHNV, CDR2 YYDKDF (reference sequence). V lost 1 base and J 8 bases, leaving 18 bases between the germline ends. The CDR3 sequence is 16 residues long. CDR3 sequence reads: CATSRVGLLGTDEQFF. For the CDR3, the DNA is TGTGCCACCAGCAGAGTTGGACTATTGGGAACTGATGAGCAGTTCTTC.

This rearrangement joins TRBV7-2 to TRBJ2-3; TRBD2 matches 12 bases. The CDR3 is 18 residues long. The junction had 14 bases not matched to a gene; V was cut back by 5 bases and J by 5 bases. Germline CDR1 is SGHTA and CDR2 is FQGNSA. CDR3 region: CASSRASTSGGNEDTQYF. CDR3 nucleotide sequence: TGTGCCAGCAGCCGCGCGTCGACTAGCGGGGGAAATGAAGATACGCAGTATTTT.

The V gene is TRBV29-1, the J gene TRBJ1-2; no reliable D call. The CDR3 loop spans 12 amino acids. V shed 7 bases and J shed 4 bases, with 13 bases lying between them. CDR1 and CDR2 (germline): SQVTM, ANQGSEA. CDR3 region: CSAEGMAYGYTF. DNA for the CDR3: TGCAGCGCCGAGGGCATGGCCTATGGCTACACCTTC.

This clone showed up just a few times. V is TRBV9 and J is TRBJ2-5, with D perhaps matching TRBD2 (6 bases). Between the trimmed V and J ends, which lost 5 bases and 1 base, there was a span of 15 bases. CDR3 length: 15 amino acids. Germline loops: CDR1 SGDLS, CDR2 YYNGEE. The CDR3 protein is CASRDPGLSQETQYF. In DNA form, the CDR3 reads TGTGCCAGCAGAGACCCGGGACTGTCCCAAGAGACCCAGTACTTC.

DNA of the CDR3: TGTGCCAGCACCCCTCCCGGACTAGCGTTCCAAGAGACCCAGTACTTC. Translated: CASTPPGLAFQETQYF. The chain uses TRBV7-9 and TRBJ2-5, with 9 bases fitting TRBD2. This CDR3 is 16 amino acids long. V lost 7 bases, J lost 1 base, and 10 bases stayed unmatched. The germline V gene has CDR1 SEHNR and CDR2 FQNEAQ (reference sequence).